Here is one T cell receptor beta chain with its context. This sample was taken from a study of blood T cells in healthy people across ages. Combining a sample-barcoded 5' primer with a J-beta primer mix, a second PCR ran for about 7 to 11 cycles. From the 5' RACE reads, TCRdb called clonotypes with MiXCR, one entry per CDR3 protein. The sample holds hundreds of thousands of distinct CDR3 sequences; 47% are singletons and the top ten take 20% to 25%. V gave up 0 bases and J gave up 4 bases; unmatched junction bases: 4. CDR3 length equals 15 residues. The germline gives CDR1 SGDLS, CDR2 YYNGEE. The genes are TRBV9 and TRBJ2-1; TRBD1 matches at 7 bases. The receptor comes from a man at least 80 years old in good health. The specimen was blood. CDR3 nucleotides: TGTGCCAGCAGCGTAGGTGGCAGGGGGTACAATGAGCAGTTCTTC. Its protein product is CASSVGGRGYNEQFF.